This TCR beta chain was found in a study of long-term antiretroviral therapy in people with HIV. immunoSEQ v3.0 was run at survey level. Sequencing used immunoSEQ multiplex PCR; TCRdb keeps in-frame clones, though not all of them. The data show 12,000 to 15,000 clones, 80% seen once. Study-wide findings and caveats: Clones that expanded before ART (that is, prior to treatment) dominated the repertoire at all time points. Diversity rose after ART but stayed below transplant donor controls.

With regard to this clone: Its antigen is still unknown.

The United States was where all participants with HIV were treated. The specimen was unsorted PBMCs, collected 3.2 years before starting antiretroviral therapy. This TCR was sampled from a man aged 35 to 55 with HIV.

The CDR3 region has the DNA TGTGCCAGCAGCTTGTATTTGGGGGGTGAAGCTTTCTTT. Amino acids: CASSLYLGGEAFF. V usage is TRBV5-6 and J usage is TRBJ1-1; D is possibly TRBD1 (5 bases). The CDR3 has 13 residues. The ends were cut back, 1 base at V and 7 bases at J, with 11 bases in the middle. Germline V gene data show CDR1 as SGHDT and CDR2 as YYEEEE.